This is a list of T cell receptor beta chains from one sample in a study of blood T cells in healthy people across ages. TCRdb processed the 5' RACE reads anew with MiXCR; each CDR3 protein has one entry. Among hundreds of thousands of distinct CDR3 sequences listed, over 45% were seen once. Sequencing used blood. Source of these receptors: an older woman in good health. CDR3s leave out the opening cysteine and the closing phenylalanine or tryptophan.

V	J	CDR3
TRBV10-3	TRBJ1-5	AISGHNSNQPQH
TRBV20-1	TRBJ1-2	SARAGGPAYGYT
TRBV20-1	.	SAIRAGDSSYEQY
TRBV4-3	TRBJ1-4	ASSPDRGANEKLF
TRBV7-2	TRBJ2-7	ASSPQGDYEQY
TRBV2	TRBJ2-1	ASRSRTSGGSYNEQF
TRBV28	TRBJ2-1	ASRTSGRTVYNEQF
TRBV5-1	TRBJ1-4	ASSLAGGSLF
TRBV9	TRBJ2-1	ASSVAQLAGYNEQF
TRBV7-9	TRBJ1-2	ASSWGQGMGHGYT
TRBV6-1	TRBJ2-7	AGGTGDYEQY
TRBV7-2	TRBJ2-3	ASSWPWLAGSDTQY
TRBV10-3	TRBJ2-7	AISPGWSVYEQY
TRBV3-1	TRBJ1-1	ASSLHSAEAF
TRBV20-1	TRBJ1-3	SAATDSSGNTIY
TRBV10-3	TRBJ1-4	AISVQGPNEKLF
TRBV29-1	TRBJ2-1	SVELDRGWEQF
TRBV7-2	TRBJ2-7	ASSRFSYEQY
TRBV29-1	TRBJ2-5	SVAGTSGRRGETQY
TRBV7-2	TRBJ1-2	ASSFFQGSNYGYT
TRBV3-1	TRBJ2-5	ASSHSGGEETQY
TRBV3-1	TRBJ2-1	ASSQEYSYNEQF
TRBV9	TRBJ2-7	ASSDPLAGGHYEQY
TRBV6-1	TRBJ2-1	ASRGLAARRNEQF
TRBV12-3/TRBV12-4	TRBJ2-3	ASSRGLTFSTDTQY
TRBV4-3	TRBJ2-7	ASSRGLGDEQY
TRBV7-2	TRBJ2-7	TSSGTVYSYEQY
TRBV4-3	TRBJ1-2	ASSQVSGTGGYYGYT
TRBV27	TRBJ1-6	ASSLQNSPLH
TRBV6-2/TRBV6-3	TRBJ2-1	ASSYGAGADNEQF
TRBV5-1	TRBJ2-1	ASSLAGETNEQF
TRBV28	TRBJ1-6	ASSLLPEQGADSPLH
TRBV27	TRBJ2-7	ASSLSAGTGRNEQY
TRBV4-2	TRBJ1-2	ASSQDLGGDRSYGYT
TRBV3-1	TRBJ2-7	ASSQDRGGRNEQY
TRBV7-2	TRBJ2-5	ASSLGSRGSGETQY
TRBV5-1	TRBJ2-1	ASSLLAGANNEQF
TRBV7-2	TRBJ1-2	ASSRGGRDYT
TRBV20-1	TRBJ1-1	SARRGGGEAF
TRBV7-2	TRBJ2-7	ATSSSASSYNEQY
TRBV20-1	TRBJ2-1	SANGGASGSLYNEQF
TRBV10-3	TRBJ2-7	AISGIYNEQY
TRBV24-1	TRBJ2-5	ATSDSDRLETQY
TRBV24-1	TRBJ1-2	ATSRSGTEGYT
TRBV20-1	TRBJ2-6	SARDTGQISGANVLT
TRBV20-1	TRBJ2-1	SARDLRGSSYNEQF
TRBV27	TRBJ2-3	ASRRGSSDTQY
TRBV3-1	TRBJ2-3	ASSPGLAGYPTDTQY
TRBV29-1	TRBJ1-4	SVGQGFANEKLF